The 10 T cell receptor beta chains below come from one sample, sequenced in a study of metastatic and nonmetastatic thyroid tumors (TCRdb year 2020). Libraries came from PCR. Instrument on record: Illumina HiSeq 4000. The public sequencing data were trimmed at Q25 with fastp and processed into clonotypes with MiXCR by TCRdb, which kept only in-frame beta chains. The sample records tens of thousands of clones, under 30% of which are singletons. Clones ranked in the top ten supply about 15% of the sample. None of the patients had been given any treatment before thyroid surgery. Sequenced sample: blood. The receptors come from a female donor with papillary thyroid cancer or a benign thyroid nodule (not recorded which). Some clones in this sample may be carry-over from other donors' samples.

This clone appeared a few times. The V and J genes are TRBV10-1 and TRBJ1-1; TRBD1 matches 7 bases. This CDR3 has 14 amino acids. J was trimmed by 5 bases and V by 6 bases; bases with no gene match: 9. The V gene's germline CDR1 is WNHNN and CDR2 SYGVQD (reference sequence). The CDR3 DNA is TGCGCCAGCAGCCCACAGGGGATGGGGACTGAAGCTTTCTTT. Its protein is CASSPQGMGTEAFF.

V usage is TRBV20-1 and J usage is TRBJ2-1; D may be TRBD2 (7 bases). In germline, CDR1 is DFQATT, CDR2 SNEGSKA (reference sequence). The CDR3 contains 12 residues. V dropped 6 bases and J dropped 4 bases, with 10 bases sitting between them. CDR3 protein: CSARGGYNEQFF. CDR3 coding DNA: TGCAGTGCCAGGGGAGGGTACAATGAGCAGTTCTTC.

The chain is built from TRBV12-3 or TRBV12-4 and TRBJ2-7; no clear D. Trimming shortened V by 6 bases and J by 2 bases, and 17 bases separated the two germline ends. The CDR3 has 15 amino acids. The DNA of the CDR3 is TGTGCCAGCAGCTCCGACGGAACCCTCACCTACGAGCAGTACTTC. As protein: CASSSDGTLTYEQYF.

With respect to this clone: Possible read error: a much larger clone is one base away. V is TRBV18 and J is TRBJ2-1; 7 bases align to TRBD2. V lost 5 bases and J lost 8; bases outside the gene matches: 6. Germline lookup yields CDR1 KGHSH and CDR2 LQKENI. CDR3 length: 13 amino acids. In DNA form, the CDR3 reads TGTGCCAGCTCAACCGGTCGGGGGGATGAGCAGTTCTTC. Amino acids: CASSTGRGDEQFF.

The CDR3 nucleotides read TGTGCCAGCAGCCAACCAGGGGCCGCTCGGGGCTACACCTTC. Protein: CASSQPGAARGYTF. The genes are TRBV11-2 and TRBJ1-2, with TRBD1 as a possible D gene (6 bases). The CDR3 has 14 amino acids. CDR1 and CDR2 from the germline V gene are SGHAT and FQNNGV. V lost 5 bases to trimming and J lost 8 bases, with 18 bases between them.

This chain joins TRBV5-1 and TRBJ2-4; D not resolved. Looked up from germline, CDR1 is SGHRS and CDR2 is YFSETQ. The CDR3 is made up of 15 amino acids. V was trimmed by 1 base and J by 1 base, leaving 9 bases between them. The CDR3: CASSLPSPAKNIQYF. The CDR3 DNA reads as TGCGCCAGCAGCTTGCCCAGTCCGGCCAAAAACATTCAGTACTTC.

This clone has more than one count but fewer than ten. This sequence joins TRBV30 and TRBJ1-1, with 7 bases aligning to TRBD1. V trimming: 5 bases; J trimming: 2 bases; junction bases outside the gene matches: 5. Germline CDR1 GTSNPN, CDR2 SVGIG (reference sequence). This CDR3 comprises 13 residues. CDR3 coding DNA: TGTGCCTGGGACGGGACAGCCAACACTGAAGCTTTCTTT. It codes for CAWDGTANTEAFF.

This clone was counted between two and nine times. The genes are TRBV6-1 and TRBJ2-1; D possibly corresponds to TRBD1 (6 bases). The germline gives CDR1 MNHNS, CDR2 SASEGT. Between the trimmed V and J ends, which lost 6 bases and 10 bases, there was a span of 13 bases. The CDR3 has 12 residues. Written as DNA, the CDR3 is TGTGCCAGCAGGACCCAGGGGTCGGAGCAGTTCTTC. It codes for CASRTQGSEQFF.

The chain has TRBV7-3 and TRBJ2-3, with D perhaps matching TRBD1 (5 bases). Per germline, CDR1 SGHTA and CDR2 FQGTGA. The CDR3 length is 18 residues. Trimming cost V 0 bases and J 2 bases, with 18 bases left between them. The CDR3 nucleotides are TGTGCCAGCAGCTTAACAGGTCAGGGAAAGGGGAACACAGATACGCAGTATTTT. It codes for CASSLTGQGKGNTDTQYF.

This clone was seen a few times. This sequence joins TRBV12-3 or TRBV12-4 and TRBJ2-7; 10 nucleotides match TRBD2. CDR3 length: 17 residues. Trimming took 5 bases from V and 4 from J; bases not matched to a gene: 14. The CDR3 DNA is TGTGCCAGCAGTCCCTCCGGGGGTAGCGGGGGGCGGTACGAGCAGTACTTC. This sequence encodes CASSPSGGSGGRYEQYF.